A selection of T cell receptor beta chains follows, all from one sample in a study of blood T cell repertoires in COVID-19. Profiling relied on immunoSEQ multiplex PCR, and the TCRdb table lists in-frame clones only, not all of them. The sample records under 500,000 clones, 85% to 90% being singletons. What was sequenced was PBMCs or T cells enriched from blood (not recorded which). The source is a man aged 25 to 40 who had recovered from COVID-19. Each CDR3 is given with its conserved first and last residue. The D gene is left open where the match is weak. The size of a clone is reported for some rows only, either as once, few or many, or as a class for expanded clones.

CDR3 protein,CDR3 DNA,V gene,clone size,J gene,D gene
CASRTSGSETQYF,TGTGCCAGTCGGACTAGCGGGAGTGAGACCCAGTACTTC,TRBV7-9,.,TRBJ2-5,TRBD2
CATSSAGFDWAQYF,TGTGCCACCAGCAGCGCAGGGTTTGATTGGGCGCAGTATTTT,TRBV15,.,TRBJ2-3,.
CASSFTGEQYF,TGTGCCAGCAGTTTCACGGGGGAGCAGTACTTC,TRBV2,.,TRBJ2-7,.
CSVATGGMETQYF,TGCAGCGTCGCGACAGGGGGGATGGAGACCCAGTACTTC,TRBV29-1,.,TRBJ2-5,TRBD1
CASSILGGPYNEQFF,TGTGCCAGTAGTATATTGGGGGGACCCTACAATGAGCAGTTCTTC,TRBV19,.,TRBJ2-1,.
CASRPRGVSNQPQHF,TGTGCCAGCAGACCGCGGGGGGTCAGCAATCAGCCCCAGCATTTT,TRBV2,.,TRBJ1-5,.
CAWGGLAGETYNEQFF,TGTGCCTGGGGCGGACTAGCGGGAGAAACCTACAATGAGCAGTTCTTC,TRBV30,.,TRBJ2-1,TRBD2
CASSPARGQGYGNTIYF,TGTGCCAGCAGCCCAGCCCGAGGCCAGGGGTATGGAAACACCATATATTTT,TRBV11-3,.,TRBJ1-3,.
CASSLFTGTGALYTF,TGTGCCAGCTCACTTTTCACCGGGACAGGAGCCCTCTACACCTTC,TRBV18,.,TRBJ1-2,TRBD1
CASSQDSGLGGGTGQYF,TGCGCCAGCAGCCAAGATTCCGGTTTGGGTGGCGGTACGGGGCAGTACTTC,TRBV4-1,.,TRBJ2-7,.
CATRDSPPTEAFF,TGTGCCACCCGGGACAGCCCCCCTACTGAAGCTTTCTTT,TRBV12-3/TRBV12-4,.,TRBJ1-1,TRBD1
CATSDFPRAPEKLFF,TGTGCCACCAGTGATTTTCCCAGGGCCCCCGAAAAACTGTTTTTT,TRBV24-1,.,TRBJ1-4,.
CASSEAGTGAFEQPQHF,TGCGCCAGCAGTGAGGCAGGGACAGGGGCCTTCGAACAGCCCCAGCATTTT,TRBV10-2,.,TRBJ1-5,TRBD1
CASRERPNTGELFF,TGTGCCAGTAGGGAGCGCCCGAACACCGGGGAGCTGTTTTTT,TRBV19,.,TRBJ2-2,.
CASSFGQGAVGDGYTF,TGTGCCAGCAGCTTCGGACAGGGGGCTGTAGGGGATGGCTACACCTTC,TRBV5-4,.,TRBJ1-2,TRBD1
CASQGVGEEKLFF,TGTGCCAGCCAAGGGGTAGGGGAAGAAAAACTGTTTTTT,TRBV25-1,.,TRBJ1-4,.
CASSLVVLVIEAFF,TGTGCCAGCAGCTTAGTGGTCCTAGTGATAGAAGCTTTCTTT,TRBV7-9,.,TRBJ1-1,.
CASSPPGGLNEQFF,TGTGCCAGCTCACCACCGGGGGGGCTGAATGAGCAGTTCTTC,TRBV18,.,TRBJ2-1,.
CSVGGWDLARRNEQFF,TGCAGCGTTGGAGGGTGGGATTTGGCCCGCAGGAATGAGCAGTTCTTC,TRBV29-1,once,TRBJ2-1,.
CASSLEPGLFTSGPQHF,TGTGCCAGCAGCTTAGAGCCGGGACTTTTTACCTCGGGGCCCCAGCATTTT,TRBV7-8,.,TRBJ1-5,.
CASSQGVYSGGELFF,TGCGCCAGCAGCCAAGGAGTCTATTCCGGTGGGGAGCTGTTTTTT,TRBV4-1,.,TRBJ2-2,.
CASSLREEAVPYEQYF,TGTGCCAGCAGTTTAAGGGAGGAGGCGGTTCCCTACGAGCAGTACTTC,TRBV28,.,TRBJ2-7,.
CASSQSSLAGNEQFF,TGTGCCAGCAGCCAATCATCGCTAGCCGGCAATGAGCAGTTCTTC,TRBV3-1/TRBV3-2,.,TRBJ2-1,.
CATQRLGANQPQHF,TGTGCCACTCAAAGGTTAGGGGCAAATCAGCCCCAGCATTTT,TRBV19,.,TRBJ1-5,.
CASSIGRDRAHEQYF,TGTGCCAGTAGTATCGGCCGGGACAGGGCCCACGAGCAGTACTTC,TRBV19,.,TRBJ2-7,TRBD1